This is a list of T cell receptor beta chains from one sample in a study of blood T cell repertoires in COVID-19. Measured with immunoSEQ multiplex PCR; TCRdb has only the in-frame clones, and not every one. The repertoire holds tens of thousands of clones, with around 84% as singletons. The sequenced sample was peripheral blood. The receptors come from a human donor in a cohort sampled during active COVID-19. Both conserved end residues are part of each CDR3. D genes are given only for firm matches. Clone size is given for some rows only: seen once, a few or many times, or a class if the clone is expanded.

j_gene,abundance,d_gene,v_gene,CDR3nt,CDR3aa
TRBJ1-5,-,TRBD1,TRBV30,TGTGCCTGGAGTGGGACAGGGCCGAATCAGCCCCAGCATTTT,CAWSGTGPNQPQHF
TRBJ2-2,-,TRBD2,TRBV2,TGTGCCAGCAGTCCCTCCGGGACTAGCGTAACCGGGGAGCTGTTTTTT,CASSPSGTSVTGELFF
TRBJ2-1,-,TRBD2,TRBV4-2,TGTGCCAGCAGCCAATTGACTAGCGGGAGCTATGAGCAGTTCTTC,CASSQLTSGSYEQFF
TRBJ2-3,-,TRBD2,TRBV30,TGTGCCTGGAGTGCGGGAGGGCCAGGGAGCACAGATACGCAGTATTTT,CAWSAGGPGSTDTQYF
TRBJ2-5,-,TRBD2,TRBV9,TGTGCCAGCAGCGCCCCGGCGAGCGGGAGCTCGGAGACCCAGTACTTC,CASSAPASGSSETQYF
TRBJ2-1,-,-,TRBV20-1,TGCAGTGCTAGTCCCATTGTGACCCGGGGGAATGAGCAGTTCTTC,CSASPIVTRGNEQFF
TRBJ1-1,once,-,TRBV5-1,TGCGCCAGCAGCTTAGGCCAGGGTAACCGGAACACTGAAGCTTTCTTT,CASSLGQGNRNTEAFF
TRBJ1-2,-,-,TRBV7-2,TGTGCCAGCAGCTTCCGGGGGGGCCCCGGCTACACCTTC,CASSFRGGPGYTF
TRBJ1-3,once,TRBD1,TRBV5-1,TGCGCCAGCAGCCAGGGGGACTCTGGAAACACCATATATTTT,CASSQGDSGNTIYF
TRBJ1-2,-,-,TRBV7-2,TGTGCCAGCAGCTTACGGGGAAACTATGGCTACACCTTC,CASSLRGNYGYTF
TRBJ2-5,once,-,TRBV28,TGTGCCAGCAGTAGGGACTCCCCGAGGGTCCAGTACTTC,CASSRDSPRVQYF
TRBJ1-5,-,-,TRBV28,TGTGCCAGCAGCTGGACAGTAAATCAGCCCCAGCATTTT,CASSWTVNQPQHF
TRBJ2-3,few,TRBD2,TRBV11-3,TGTGCCAGCAGCTTAGTAGCGGGTAGCCACACAGATACGCAGTATTTT,CASSLVAGSHTDTQYF
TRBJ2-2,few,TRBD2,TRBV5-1,TGCGCCAGCAGGGAACGGGAGGGCTACACCGGGGAGCTGTTTTTT,CASREREGYTGELFF
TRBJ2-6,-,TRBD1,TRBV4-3,TGCGCCAGCAGCCGGGACAGGTTCGATGGGGCCAACGTCCTGACTTTC,CASSRDRFDGANVLTF
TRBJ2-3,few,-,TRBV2,TGTGCCAGCGGAAGAGGGTTTTCCCCTAGCACAGATACGCAGTATTTT,CASGRGFSPSTDTQYF
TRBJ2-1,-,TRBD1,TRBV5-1,TGCGCCAGCAGCCCCGGGACAGGCAACAATGAGCAGTTCTTC,CASSPGTGNNEQFF
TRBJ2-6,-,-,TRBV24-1,TGTGCCACCAGTGGTTCAGGGGCGGTCACTGGGGCCAACGTCCTGACTTTC,CATSGSGAVTGANVLTF
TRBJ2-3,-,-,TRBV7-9,TGTGCCAGCAGCCGGGACTGGGGCACAGATACGCAGTATTTT,CASSRDWGTDTQYF
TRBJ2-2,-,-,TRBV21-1,TGTGCCAGCAGCAACCTGGAGAAGACCGGGGAGCTGTTTTTT,CASSNLEKTGELFF
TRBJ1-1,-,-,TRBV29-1,TGCAGCACCGCGGAGGGTACAGGGAACACTGAAGCTTTCTTT,CSTAEGTGNTEAFF
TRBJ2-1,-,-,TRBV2,TGTGCCAGCAGTGACTGGCTAGCAGGGCAGTTCTTC,CASSDWLAGQFF
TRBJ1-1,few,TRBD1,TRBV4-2,TGTGCCAGCAGCCAAGAACTGACAGGGTTGAGTGAAGCTTTCTTT,CASSQELTGLSEAFF
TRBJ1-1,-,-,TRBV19,TGTGCCAGTAGTGCTGGACAGTTAACGAACACTGAAGCTTTCTTT,CASSAGQLTNTEAFF
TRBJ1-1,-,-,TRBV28,TGTGCCAGCAGTCCCCCGTCGCGAACGGGTCGAACTGAAGCTTTCTTT,CASSPPSRTGRTEAFF
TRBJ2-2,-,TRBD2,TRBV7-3,TGTGCCAGCAGCGTCGGACTAGCGAAAACCGGGGAGCTGTTTTTT,CASSVGLAKTGELFF
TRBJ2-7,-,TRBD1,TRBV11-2,TGTGCCAGCAGCTTAGGACGACAGGGGGCGGCCTACGAGCAGTACTTC,CASSLGRQGAAYEQYF
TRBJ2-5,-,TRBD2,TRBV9,TGTGCCAGCAGCGTAGCAACTAGCGATCGGGGAGAGACCCAGTACTTC,CASSVATSDRGETQYF
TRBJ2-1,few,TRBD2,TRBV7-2,TGTGCCAGCAGCTTGTCCGGCGGGAGCTCCTACAATGAGCAGTTCTTC,CASSLSGGSSYNEQFF
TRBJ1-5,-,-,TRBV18,TGTGCCAGCTCACCATCAGGGAATCAGCCCCAGCATTTT,CASSPSGNQPQHF
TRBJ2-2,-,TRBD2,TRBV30,TGTGCCTCCAGACTAGCGGGGGGCACCGGGGAGCTGTTTTTT,CASRLAGGTGELFF